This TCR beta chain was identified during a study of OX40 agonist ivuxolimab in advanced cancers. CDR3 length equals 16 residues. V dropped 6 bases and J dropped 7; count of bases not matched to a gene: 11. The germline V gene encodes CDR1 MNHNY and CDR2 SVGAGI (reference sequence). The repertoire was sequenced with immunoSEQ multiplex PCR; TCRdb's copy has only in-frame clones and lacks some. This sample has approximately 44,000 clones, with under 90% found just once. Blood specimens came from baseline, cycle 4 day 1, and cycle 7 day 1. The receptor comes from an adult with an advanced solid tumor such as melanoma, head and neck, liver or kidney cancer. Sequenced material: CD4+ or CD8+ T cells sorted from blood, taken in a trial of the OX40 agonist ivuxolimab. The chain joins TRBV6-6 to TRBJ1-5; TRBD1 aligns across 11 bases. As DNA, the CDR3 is TGTGCCAGCAGACGAGGACAGGGGGCACAAGGACAGCCCCAGCATTTT. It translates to CASRRGQGAQGQPQHF.